The present entry profiles one T cell receptor (beta chain) with its context. A single count supports this clonotype. Its target antigen remains unknown. Base qualities are not at hand, and no much larger clone is one base apart. A read on its own is weak evidence. This sample is drawn from a study of CD8 T cells in Susac syndrome (dated by TCRdb to about 2019). A note on the overall study: Whether CD8+ T cell activation and differentiation in Susac syndrome was antigen driven was tested using repertoire sequencing.

RNA was extracted using the RNeasy kit, and about 0.45 to 1 ug of the RNA was reverse transcribed with random hexamers. The immunoSEQ multiplex PCR assay, covering 54 Vbeta and 13 Jbeta segments, was used to amplify TCR beta CDR3 regions. Bias from PCR amplification was corrected by using a synthetic template baseline for primer optimization and for computational correction. As for the authors' bioinformatics: Only productive sequences were kept, with reads annotated to V, D and J genes according to IMGT and analyzed in immunoSEQ Analyzer. To calculate clonality, Shannon entropy was normalized by log2 of the number of productive unique sequences and then subtracted from one. Public and private clones were assessed among the 100 most prevalent clones of each patient and control. Clones were defined as Susac-specific if absent from the healthy and MS cohorts, from over a thousand published viral clones and from other ImmuneACCESS disease sequences. TCRdb trimmed the raw reads at Q25, called clones with MiXCR and kept productive beta chains. Rows are unified per CDR3 protein, each entry keeping the most common DNA and genes. These V and J calls are TCRdb output, not the study's own analysis. Counted in this sample were 180,000 or so distinct CDR3 sequences; around 96% of them appeared once. Jointly, the top ten make up approximately 0.098% of the sample.

High-throughput TCR beta sequencing profiled peripheral blood CD8+ and CD4+ T cells from healthy donors, Susac syndrome patients and multiple sclerosis patients. Healthy donors were included as age- and sex-matched controls. Bulk CD8+ and CD4+ T cells were purified by magnetic negative isolation, while CD8+ TEMRA cells were enriched using FACS. Blood was collected in EDTA tubes and processed within 24 hours, with PBMCs isolated through density gradient centrifugation. PBMCs destined for TCR sequencing were cryopreserved in liquid nitrogen and later thawed in a 37 °C water bath. A purity of at least 90% was achieved for sorted or isolated CD4+, CD8+ and CD8+ TEMRA cells. V loses 2 bases, J loses 1 base, and the germline ends lie 8 bases apart. Reading the germline V gene gives CDR1 SGHRS and CDR2 YFSETQ. The CDR3 spans 14 residues, from the cysteine through the phenylalanine. Only CDR3 DNA is held: 42 bases, read in frame from base 1.

Results the study describes overall, beyond this receptor: The TCR sequencing and HLA analysis was acknowledged to have included a relatively small number of individuals.

This receptor chain uses TRBV5-1 and TRBJ2-3, with the D gene too uncertain to name. The clonotype originates from a human donor in good health. Sequenced input: CD4+ T cells from PBMCs. The bases read TGCGCCAGCAGCTTTTCGCAGGGCACAGATACGCAGTATTTT. It encodes CASSFSQGTDTQYF.